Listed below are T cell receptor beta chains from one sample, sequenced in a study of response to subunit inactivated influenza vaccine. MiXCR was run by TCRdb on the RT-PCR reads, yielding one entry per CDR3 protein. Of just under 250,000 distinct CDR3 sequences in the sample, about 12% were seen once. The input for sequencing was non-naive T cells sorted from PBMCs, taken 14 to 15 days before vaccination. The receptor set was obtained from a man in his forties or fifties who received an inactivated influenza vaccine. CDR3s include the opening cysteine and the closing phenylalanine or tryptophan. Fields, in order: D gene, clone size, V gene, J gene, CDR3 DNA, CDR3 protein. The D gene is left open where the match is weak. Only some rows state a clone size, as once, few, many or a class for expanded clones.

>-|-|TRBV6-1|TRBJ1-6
TGTGCCAGCAAAATACAGGCGAACACGGGGAATTCACCCCTCCACTTT
CASKIQANTGNSPLHF
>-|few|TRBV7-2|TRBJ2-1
TGTGCCAGCAGCGTCGTCCCGGTAGGGGGTGAGCAGTTCTTC
CASSVVPVGGEQFF
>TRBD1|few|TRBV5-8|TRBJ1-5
TGTGCCAGCAGCCGGCCCGGGACAGGGGGCAATCAGCCCCAGCATTTT
CASSRPGTGGNQPQHF
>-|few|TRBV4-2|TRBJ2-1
TGTGCCAGCAGCCAAGCAGGTATCTACAATGAGCAGTTCTTC
CASSQAGIYNEQFF
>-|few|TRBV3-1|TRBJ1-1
TGTGCCAGCAGCCAAGTCCCCAGGGGAACCACTGAAGCTTTCTTT
CASSQVPRGTTEAFF
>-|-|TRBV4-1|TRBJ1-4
TGCGCCAGCAGCCAAGTTTTCAGTGAAGGCGGAAAACTGTTTTTT
CASSQVFSEGGKLFF
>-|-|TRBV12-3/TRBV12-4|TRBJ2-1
TGTGCCAGCAGGTCGGGACTCCTCATTAACAATGAGCAGTTCTTC
CASRSGLLINNEQFF
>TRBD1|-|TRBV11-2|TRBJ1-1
TGTGCCAGCAGCTTAGAGTTTGACAGGGCAAGGAGCACTGAAGCTTTCTTT
CASSLEFDRARSTEAFF
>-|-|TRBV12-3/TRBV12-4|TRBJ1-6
TGTGCCAGCAGGGGACGCCGGGCCCGGAATAATTCACCCCTCCACTTT
CASRGRRARNNSPLHF
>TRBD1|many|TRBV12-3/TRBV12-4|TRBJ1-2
TGTGCCAGCAGTTACAGGGGTTCCTATGGCTACACCTTC
CASSYRGSYGYTF